The T cell receptor (beta chain) under discussion was sequenced for a study of blood T cells in healthy people across ages. The sample holds a few counts of this clonotype. Through a sample-barcoded 5' primer and a J-beta primer mix, a second PCR was run for about 7 to 12 cycles. TCRdb re-called the 5' RACE reads with MiXCR, one entry per CDR3 protein. The table lists some 1.4 million distinct CDR3 sequences, around 42% of them singletons. V was trimmed by 3 bases and J by 2 bases, leaving 11 bases between them. The CDR3 contains 15 residues. Germline V gives CDR1 MNHEY, CDR2 SMNVEV (reference sequence).

The sequenced sample was blood. The chain couples TRBV27 to TRBJ2-1; no clear D. The sequence was obtained from a woman aged 18-29 years in good health. CDR3 in amino acids: CASSLVGRTYNEQFF. In DNA, the CDR3 is TGTGCCAGCAGTTTGGTGGGTAGAACCTACAATGAGCAGTTCTTC.